Each of the 25 T cell receptor beta chains below was sequenced from the same sample in a study of sequential checkpoint blockade in melanoma. TCRdb's copy holds only in-frame clones and misses some; the assay was immunoSEQ multiplex PCR. The table lists 10,000 to 15,000 clones, over 70% of them singletons. Treatment: randomized to nivolumab then ipilimumab (arm A) or the reverse (arm B). The sample here was CD8+ T cells sorted from blood (inferred from file names), taken from a patient given nivolumab and ipilimumab in sequence. The receptor set was obtained from a human donor with melanoma.

The rearrangement uses TRBV13 and TRBJ1-1; D possibly corresponds to TRBD1 (6 bases). V was cut by 5 bases and J by 4 bases, with 20 bases left in between. Germline V gene sequence: CDR1 PRHDT, CDR2 FYEKMQ (reference sequence). This CDR3 has 16 residues. The CDR3 sequence: CASSPTGTGSVTEAFF. CDR3 bases: TGTGCCAGCAGCCCAACAGGGACGGGATCGGTCACTGAAGCTTTCTTT.

The rearrangement links TRBV5-1 to TRBJ1-4; D may be TRBD1 (6 bases). The CDR3 contains 14 residues. Germline V gene data show CDR1 as SGHRS and CDR2 as YFSETQ. Trimming removed 2 bases at V and 8 bases at J, with 13 bases between. CDR3 amino acids: CASSFRDTHEKLFF. The CDR3 region has the DNA TGCGCCAGCAGCTTCCGGGACACCCACGAAAAACTGTTTTTT.

This clone came up a few times. The chain couples TRBV28 to TRBJ1-4; 9 positions agree with TRBD1. Germline CDR1 and CDR2: MDHEN and SYDVKM. This CDR3 region has 17 residues. The J segment lost 9 bases and the V segment lost 3 bases, leaving 14 bases of the junction unmatched. The CDR3: CASSFQQPGQGSQKLFF. The CDR3, as DNA: TGTGCCAGCAGTTTTCAGCAACCGGGACAGGGATCGCAAAAACTGTTTTTT.

This clone turned up a few times. The genes are TRBV13 and TRBJ2-7, with TRBD1 identical over 8 bases. CDR3 length equals 14 residues. V lost 6 bases, J lost 1 base, and 5 bases stayed unmatched. Per germline, CDR1 PRHDT and CDR2 FYEKMQ (reference sequence). CDR3 amino acids: CASRRQGPSYEQYF. The CDR3 DNA reads TGTGCCAGCAGGCGACAGGGGCCTTCCTACGAGCAGTACTTC.

The chain carries TRBV19 and TRBJ2-2; TRBD1 matches 8 bases. V was pared by 7 bases and J by 2 bases, with 6 bases of the junction left unmatched. The length of the CDR3 is 15 residues. CDR1 and CDR2 from the germline V gene are LNHDA and SQIVND (reference sequence). The CDR3 sequence is CASKDRDDNTGELFF. The CDR3 nucleotides are TGTGCCAGTAAGGACAGGGATGATAACACCGGGGAGCTGTTTTTT.

This clone occurred once. The genes are TRBV6-1 and TRBJ1-6, with TRBD1 identical over 8 bases. V gave up 5 bases and J gave up 9 bases; unmatched junction bases: 9. In germline, CDR1 is MNHNS, CDR2 SASEGT. CDR3 size: 15 residues. CDR3 in DNA: TGTGCCAGCAGTTCAACGCCGGGACAGGCTTCACCCCTCCACTTT. Residues: CASSSTPGQASPLHF.

The rearrangement joins TRBV6-1 to TRBJ1-4, with D tentatively TRBD1 (6 bases). Germline-derived CDR1 and CDR2 are MNHNS and SASEGT. The CDR3 loop spans 12 amino acids. Trimming removed 10 bases at V and 3 bases at J, with 9 bases between. The CDR3 region is CATRGSNEKLFF. The CDR3 bases are TGTGCCACTAGGGGGTCTAATGAAAAACTGTTTTTT.

A word on this clone: This sample also contains other DNA sequences that code for the same CDR3. The V gene is TRBV9, the J gene TRBJ1-1; D perhaps matches TRBD1 (5 bases). The V gene's germline CDR1 is SGDLS and CDR2 YYNGEE. V shed 1 base and J shed 0 bases, with 7 bases lying between them. The CDR3 covers 14 residues. The CDR3 DNA reads as TGTGCCAGCAGCGTATCAGGGCTGAACACTGAAGCTTTCTTT. Translated: CASSVSGLNTEAFF.

This clone was seen a few times. The V and J genes are TRBV4-1 and TRBJ2-3; a weak D match, TRBD2 (5 bases). Germline CDR1 MGHRA, CDR2 YSYEKL. V lost 3 bases, J lost 0 bases, and 7 bases lay in between. This CDR3 is 14 amino acids long. In nucleotides, the CDR3 is TGCGCCAGCAGCCATACGGGGAGCACAGATACGCAGTATTTT. It yields the protein CASSHTGSTDTQYF.

V is TRBV6-1 and J is TRBJ2-7; the D gene is possibly TRBD1 (5 bases). The ends were cut back, 2 bases at V and 1 base at J, with 12 bases in the middle. CDR1 is MNHNS, CDR2 SASEGT, per germline. The CDR3 spans 15 residues. The CDR3 is CASSEMETESYEQYF. In DNA, the CDR3 is TGTGCCAGCAGTGAAATGGAGACAGAATCCTACGAGCAGTACTTC.

The V and J genes are TRBV28 and TRBJ2-1; a weak D match, TRBD1 (7 bases). The CDR3 has 19 residues. The V gene's germline CDR1 is MDHEN and CDR2 SYDVKM. V lost 3 bases, J lost 0 bases, and 21 bases lay in between. Here the CDR3 reads CASSLFYRGGISSYNEQFF. The CDR3 bases are TGTGCCAGCAGTTTGTTTTACAGGGGCGGGATTAGCTCCTACAATGAGCAGTTCTTC. The variable domain in full, with the rest retrieved from reference TRBV28 and TRBJ2-1, is DVKVTQSSRYLVKRTGEKVFLECVQDMDHENMFWYRQDPGLGLRLIYFSYDVKMKEKGDIPEGYSVSREKKERFSLILESASTNQTSMYLCASSLFYRGGISSYNEQFFGPGTRLTVL.

With respect to this clone: One junction end does not reproduce the germline sequence, and a read error may be involved. The chain carries TRBV15 and TRBJ1-5, with 8 positions matching TRBD1. From germline, CDR1 is LNHNV and CDR2 YYDKDF (reference sequence). The CDR3 contains 14 residues. The CDR3 DNA sequence: TGTGCCACCAGCGGAGACAGGGGACGTCAGCCCCAGCATTTT. It yields the protein CATSGDRGRQPQHF.

The genes are TRBV5-6 and TRBJ2-7; 11 nucleotides agree with TRBD1. This CDR3 comprises 16 residues. Germline CDR1 reads SGHDT; CDR2 reads YYEEEE. V lost 1 base to trimming and J lost 4 bases; unmatched junction nucleotides: 7. CDR3 nucleotide sequence: TGTGCCAGCAGCTTGATGGACAGGGGGCAATGGTACGAGCAGTACTTC. It encodes CASSLMDRGQWYEQYF.

The rearrangement links TRBV14 to TRBJ2-1; 11 nucleotides align to TRBD2. Germline V lookup: CDR1 SGHDN, CDR2 FVKESK. The CDR3 spans 16 residues. Unmatched junction bases numbered 12, after V lost 6 bases and J lost 8 bases. The CDR3 region has the DNA TGTGCCAGCAGTTTAATAGCGGGAGGGCCAAAAGATGAGCAGTTCTTC. Amino acid sequence: CASSLIAGGPKDEQFF.

V gene TRBV27 combines with J gene TRBJ2-1; TRBD2 matches at 7 bases. Germline V gene sequence: CDR1 MNHEY, CDR2 SMNVEV (reference sequence). V lost 1 base and J lost 4; bases outside the gene matches: 4. The CDR3 is made up of 15 amino acids. CDR3 loop: CASSLLLAEYNEQFF. The DNA for the CDR3 is TGTGCCAGCAGTTTATTGCTAGCGGAATACAATGAGCAGTTCTTC.

The V call is TRBV4-2, the J call TRBJ2-2, with D perhaps TRBD2 (6 bases). In germline, CDR1 is LGHNA, CDR2 YNFKEQ. This CDR3 comprises 13 residues. The V end was cut by 3 bases, the J end by 6 bases, with 8 bases between. The CDR3 here is CASSQGEAGELFF. Written as DNA, the CDR3 is TGTGCCAGCAGCCAGGGGGAGGCCGGGGAGCTGTTTTTT.

The genes are TRBV7-9 and TRBJ1-2, with 7 bases aligning to TRBD1. After removal of 3 bases from V and 3 bases from J, the junction contained 13 bases not matched to a gene. Germline values: CDR1 SEHNR, CDR2 FQNEAQ (reference sequence). CDR3 length: 17 amino acids. In DNA, the CDR3 is TGTGCCAGCAGCTTGTGGGCTGGGACAGCGGGAGACTATGGCTACACCTTC. The encoded protein is CASSLWAGTAGDYGYTF.

The CDR3 spells CASSPDLPAEQYF. The CDR3 DNA is TGCGCCAGCAGCCCGGACTTGCCGGCCGAGCAGTACTTC. The genes are TRBV5-1 and TRBJ2-7; D is perhaps TRBD2 (5 bases). The V gene lost 4 bases and the J gene lost 6 bases, with 14 bases spanning the gap. Germline-derived CDR1 and CDR2 are SGHRS and YFSETQ. The CDR3 extends over 13 amino acids.

The V call is TRBV5-1, the J call TRBJ2-7; maybe TRBD1 (6 bases). The CDR3 totals 14 residues. CDR1 and CDR2 (germline): SGHRS, YFSETQ. Trimming left V 0 bases short and J 5 bases short, with 12 bases between. The DNA of the CDR3 is TGCGCCAGCAGCTTGGCAACAGGGTTCAACGAGCAGTACTTC. Translated: CASSLATGFNEQYF. The variable domain in full, with the rest retrieved from reference TRBV5-1 and TRBJ2-7, is KAGVTQTPRYLIKTRGQQVTLSCSPISGHRSVSWYQQTPGQGLQFLFEYFSETQRNKGNFPGRFSGRQFSNSRSEMNVSTLELGDSALYLCASSLATGFNEQYFGPGTRLTVT.

Only one count was recorded for this clone. J is TRBJ2-6 and V is TRBV30, with unresolved D. Trimming stripped 1 base from V and 0 bases from J, with 4 bases between. The CDR3 extends over 14 amino acids. CDR1 is GTSNPN and CDR2 is SVGIG in the germline V gene (reference sequence). CDR3 loop: CAWSGSSGANVLTF. The CDR3 DNA follows: TGTGCCTGGAGTGGTAGCTCTGGGGCCAACGTCCTGACTTTC.

The rearrangement links TRBV7-9 to TRBJ1-1, with 8 bases identical to TRBD1. The germline CDR1 and CDR2 sequences are SEHNR and FQNEAQ (reference sequence). This CDR3 has 14 residues. The ends lost 1 base at V and 5 bases at J; junction bases unmatched: 3. CDR3 in DNA: TGTGCCAGCAGCTTAGGGACAGGGAGAACTGAAGCTTTCTTT. Translated: CASSLGTGRTEAFF.

The chain combines TRBV6-1 with TRBJ1-1; no reliable D call. Trimming took 3 bases from V and 0 from J, leaving 8 bases between them. CDR3 length equals 14 residues. The germline V gene encodes CDR1 MNHNS and CDR2 SASEGT. CDR3 nucleotide sequence: TGTGCCAGCAGTGATTACACTATGAACACTGAAGCTTTCTTT. As protein: CASSDYTMNTEAFF.

This rearrangement joins TRBV6-6 to TRBJ2-5; 8 bases are shared with TRBD1. The junction had 6 bases not matched to a gene; V was cut back by 0 bases and J by 3 bases. Per germline, CDR1 MNHNY and CDR2 SVGAGI (reference sequence). The length of the CDR3 is 16 residues. The CDR3 spells CASSYSAQGQEETQYF. The DNA of the CDR3 is TGTGCCAGCAGTTACTCCGCGCAGGGACAGGAAGAGACCCAGTACTTC.

This chain uses TRBV6-5 with TRBJ2-6; D may be TRBD1 (6 bases). The CDR3 covers 16 residues. V was pared by 0 bases and J by 4 bases, with 10 bases between. Per germline, CDR1 MNHEY and CDR2 SVGAGI. The CDR3 coding sequence is TGTGCCAGCAGTTACTCACAGGGATCCGGGGCCAACGTCCTGACTTTC. Translating it yields CASSYSQGSGANVLTF.

This rearrangement joins TRBV7-9 to TRBJ2-3, with TRBD1 matching 9 bases. V lost 5 bases, J lost 0 bases, and 3 bases stayed unmatched. Germline CDR1 and CDR2: SEHNR and FQNEAQ (reference sequence). The CDR3 consists of 15 residues. The CDR3 nucleotides are TGTGCCAGCAGCCGGACAGGGGTTAGCACAGATACGCAGTATTTT. Encoded protein: CASSRTGVSTDTQYF.